This T cell receptor (beta chain) was captured in a study of blood T cell repertoires in COVID-19. Study-level background: PBMCs, B-cell-depleted T cells, or T cells provided the cDNA or gDNA that made up the material.

The CDR3 length is 14 residues. Deletions cut 6 bases from V and 1 base from J, with 8 bases between. The V gene's germline CDR1 is KGHDR and CDR2 SFDVKD. The authors' processing: Amplification of reference gene primers was used by the study to estimate nucleated cell counts. Clones were sequenced by immunoSEQ multiplex PCR, and TCRdb holds only the in-frame ones, with some missing. V, J and clone size are those of that table, while D and trimming were read from the DNA. The table lists over 250,000 clones, about nine tenths of them singletons. The sequenced sample was peripheral blood. This TCR derives from a middle-aged woman who had recovered from COVID-19. V is TRBV24-1 and J is TRBJ2-2; the D gene is possibly TRBD2 (5 bases). CDR3 sequence (DNA): TGTGCCACCAGTTCTCGGGGGAACACCGGGGAGCTGTTTTTT. This sequence encodes CATSSRGNTGELFF.